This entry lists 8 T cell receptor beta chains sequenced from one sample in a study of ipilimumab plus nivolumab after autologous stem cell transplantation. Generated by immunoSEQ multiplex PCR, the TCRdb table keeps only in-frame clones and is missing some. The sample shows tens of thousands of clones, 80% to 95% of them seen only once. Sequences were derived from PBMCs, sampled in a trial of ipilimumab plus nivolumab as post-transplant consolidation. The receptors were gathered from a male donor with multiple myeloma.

The CDR3 DNA is TGTGCCAGCATCCCGGGCTGGTCTAACTACGAGCAGTACTTC. It encodes CASIPGWSNYEQYF. The genes are TRBV28 and TRBJ2-7; D is ambiguous. Germline-derived CDR1 and CDR2 are MDHEN and SYDVKM. The CDR3 loop spans 14 amino acids. V lost 7 bases to trimming and J lost 3 bases, with 16 bases between them.

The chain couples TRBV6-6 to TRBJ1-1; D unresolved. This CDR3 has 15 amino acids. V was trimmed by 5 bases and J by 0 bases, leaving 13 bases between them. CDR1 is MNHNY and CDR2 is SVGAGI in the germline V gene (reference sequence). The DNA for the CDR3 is TGTGCCAGCAGTAAAGGTAATCTGATGAACACTGAAGCTTTCTTT. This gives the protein CASSKGNLMNTEAFF.

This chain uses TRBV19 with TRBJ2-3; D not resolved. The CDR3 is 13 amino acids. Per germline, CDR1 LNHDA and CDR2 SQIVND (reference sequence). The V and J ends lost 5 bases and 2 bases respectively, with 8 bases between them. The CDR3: CASSVTYTDTQYF. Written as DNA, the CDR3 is TGTGCCAGTAGTGTGACCTACACAGATACGCAGTATTTT.

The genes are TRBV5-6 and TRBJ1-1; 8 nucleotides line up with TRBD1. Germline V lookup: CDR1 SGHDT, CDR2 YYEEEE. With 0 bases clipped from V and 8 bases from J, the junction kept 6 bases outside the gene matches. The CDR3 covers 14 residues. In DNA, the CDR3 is TGTGCCAGCAGCTTGGATCGTGGGACAGGAGAAGCTTTCTTT. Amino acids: CASSLDRGTGEAFF.

This CDR3 is CASSFWTLNEQFF. CDR3 in DNA: TGTGCCAGCAGCTTCTGGACCCTGAATGAGCAGTTCTTC. The chain employs TRBV7-8 and TRBJ2-1; D unclear. Germline values: CDR1 SGHVS, CDR2 FQNEAQ. Trimming removed 3 bases at V and 7 bases at J, with 10 bases between. There are 13 residues in the CDR3.

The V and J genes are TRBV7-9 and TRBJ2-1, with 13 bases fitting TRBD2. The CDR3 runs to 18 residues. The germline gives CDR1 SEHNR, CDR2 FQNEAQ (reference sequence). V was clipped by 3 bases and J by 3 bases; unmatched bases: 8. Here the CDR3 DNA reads TGTGCCAGCAGCTTTGGACTAGCGGGGGCCCCTAGCTACAATGAGCAGTTCTTC. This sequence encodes CASSFGLAGAPSYNEQFF.

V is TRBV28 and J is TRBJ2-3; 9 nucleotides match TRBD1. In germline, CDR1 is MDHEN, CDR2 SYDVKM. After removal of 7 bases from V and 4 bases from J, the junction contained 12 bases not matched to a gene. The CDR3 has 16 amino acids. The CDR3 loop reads CASTLGGQGKSDTQYF. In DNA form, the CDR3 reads TGTGCCAGCACTCTAGGGGGACAGGGTAAATCAGATACGCAGTATTTT.

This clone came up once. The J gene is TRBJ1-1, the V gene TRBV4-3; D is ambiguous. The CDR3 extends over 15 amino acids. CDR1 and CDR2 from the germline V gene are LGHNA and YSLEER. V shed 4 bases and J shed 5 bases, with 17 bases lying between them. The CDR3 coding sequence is TGCGCCAGCAGCCCGTCGGAGGTCCGGGCTACTGAAGCTTTCTTT. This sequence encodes CASSPSEVRATEAFF.